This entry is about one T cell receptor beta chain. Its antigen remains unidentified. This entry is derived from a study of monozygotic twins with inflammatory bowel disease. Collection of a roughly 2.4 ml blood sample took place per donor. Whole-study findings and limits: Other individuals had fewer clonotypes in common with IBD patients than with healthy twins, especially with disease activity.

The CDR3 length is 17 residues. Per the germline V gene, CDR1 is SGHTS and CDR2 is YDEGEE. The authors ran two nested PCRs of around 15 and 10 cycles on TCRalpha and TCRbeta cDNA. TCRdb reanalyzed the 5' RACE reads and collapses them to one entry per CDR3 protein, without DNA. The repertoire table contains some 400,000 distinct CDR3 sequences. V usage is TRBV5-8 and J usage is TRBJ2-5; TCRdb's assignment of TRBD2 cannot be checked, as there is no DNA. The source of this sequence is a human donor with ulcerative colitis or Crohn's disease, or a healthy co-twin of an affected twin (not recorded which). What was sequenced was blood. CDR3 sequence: CASSLPLADPGRETQYF.